Below, 7 T cell receptor beta chains from the same sample are listed, as sequenced in a study of PD-L1 blockade in urothelial cancer. Assay: immunoSEQ multiplex PCR; the TCRdb copy retains only in-frame clones and omits some. The data contain about 55,000 clones, around 77% of them singletons. The input for sequencing was PBMCs, taken around atezolizumab (anti-PD-L1) treatment. These receptors were obtained from a man between 65 and 85 years old with urothelial cancer.

In the case of this clone: Other DNA sequences from this sample encode an identical CDR3 as well. The rearrangement joins TRBV5-1 to TRBJ2-3; 11 bases match TRBD2. The V and J ends lost 4 bases and 4 bases, in that order; junction bases with no gene match: 8. Germline CDR1 reads SGHRS; CDR2 reads YFSETQ. The CDR3 runs 16 residues. CDR3 DNA sequence: TGCGCCAGCAGCCCCCGGACTAGCGGGCCTTCAGATACGCAGTATTTT. Its protein is CASSPRTSGPSDTQYF.

The chain carries TRBV6-5 and TRBJ1-5; 8 positions match TRBD1. Germline V lookup: CDR1 MNHEY, CDR2 SVGAGI. The CDR3 is made up of 15 amino acids. V lost 0 bases and J lost 7; bases outside the gene matches: 5. The CDR3 DNA is TGTGCCAGCAGTTACTCGGACAGGGAAGGGCAGCCCCAGCATTTT. The encoded protein is CASSYSDREGQPQHF.

The rearrangement joins TRBV29-1 to TRBJ1-5; 9 positions agree with TRBD1. The ends lost 6 bases at V and 4 bases at J; junction bases unmatched: 4. The CDR3 totals 13 residues. In germline, CDR1 is SQVTM, CDR2 ANQGSEA. The CDR3, as DNA: TGCAGCGTGGCCGGGACAGGGAATCAGCCCCAGCATTTT. Protein: CSVAGTGNQPQHF.

This clone was observed a handful of times. The V gene is TRBV19, the J gene TRBJ2-5, with 7 bases fitting TRBD1. This CDR3 region has 14 residues. Germline V gene data show CDR1 as LNHDA and CDR2 as SQIVND (reference sequence). The V gene end was trimmed by 1 base and the J gene end by 3 bases; junction bases not matched to a gene: 2. The CDR3 reads CASSIGGTEETQYF. The CDR3 nucleotides read TGTGCCAGTAGTATAGGAGGGACAGAAGAGACCCAGTACTTC.

This chain joins TRBV5-4 and TRBJ2-7; TRBD2 matches 8 bases. Trimming removed 1 base from V and 2 bases from J; junction bases left unmatched: 2. The CDR3 consists of 14 residues. Germline V lookup: CDR1 SGHNT, CDR2 YYREEE (reference sequence). CDR3 region: CASSLPGGAYEQYF. In DNA, the CDR3 is TGTGCCAGCAGCTTGCCGGGGGGGGCCTACGAGCAGTACTTC.

V is TRBV27 and J is TRBJ2-2; perhaps TRBD2 as D (7 bases). V dropped 2 bases and J dropped 4 bases, with 14 bases sitting between them. The V gene's germline CDR1 is MNHEY and CDR2 SMNVEV (reference sequence). The CDR3 has 16 amino acids. CDR3 DNA sequence: TGTGCCAGCAGTTTAAGGGGAGGGGGAATCACCGGGGAGCTGTTTTTT. The encoded protein is CASSLRGGGITGELFF.

This clone was found a few times. This chain uses TRBV7-2 with TRBJ2-7; weak D call: TRBD1 (6 bases). V lost 5 bases to trimming and J lost 5 bases, with 16 bases between them. This CDR3 is 14 amino acids long. Germline loops: CDR1 SGHTA, CDR2 FQGNSA. The CDR3 spells CASSPPGTINEQYF. As DNA, the CDR3 is TGTGCCAGCAGCCCCCCCGGGACAATCAACGAGCAGTACTTC.